This T cell receptor beta chain is from a study of cytomegalovirus exposure and HLA in healthy donors. Study overall: Drawn from HLA-typed donors, 83 million or so unique TCRs were held in an early data release.

The CDR3 is made up of 16 amino acids. Germline trimming cut 2 bases from V and 4 bases from J; bases unmatched to any gene: 6. From germline, CDR1 is MNHNS and CDR2 SASEGT. Broader study findings: High sensitivity and specificity were reportedly achieved when the classifier diagnosed cytomegalovirus status. V segments that were indistinguishable, TRBV6-2 and TRBV6-3 among them, were omitted from analysis.

Donors showed nominal health when sampled, although they likely had unrecorded immune exposures. By sample share, this clone is medium-sized. Its cognate antigen is unknown. Primers: 60 Vbeta forward and 13 Jbeta reverse. Some clones are missing from TCRdb's copy, which holds only in-frame ones; the method was immunoSEQ multiplex PCR. The table includes 120,000 or so clones, 65% to 90% detected once. This chain uses TRBV6-1 with TRBJ2-1; 9 positions agree with TRBD1. This sequence originates from a young man in good health and CMV-seronegative. Sequenced: PBMCs. CDR3 loop: CASSEKEGTGYNEQFF. The CDR3 nucleotides read TGTGCCAGCAGTGAAAAGGAGGGGACAGGGTACAATGAGCAGTTCTTC.